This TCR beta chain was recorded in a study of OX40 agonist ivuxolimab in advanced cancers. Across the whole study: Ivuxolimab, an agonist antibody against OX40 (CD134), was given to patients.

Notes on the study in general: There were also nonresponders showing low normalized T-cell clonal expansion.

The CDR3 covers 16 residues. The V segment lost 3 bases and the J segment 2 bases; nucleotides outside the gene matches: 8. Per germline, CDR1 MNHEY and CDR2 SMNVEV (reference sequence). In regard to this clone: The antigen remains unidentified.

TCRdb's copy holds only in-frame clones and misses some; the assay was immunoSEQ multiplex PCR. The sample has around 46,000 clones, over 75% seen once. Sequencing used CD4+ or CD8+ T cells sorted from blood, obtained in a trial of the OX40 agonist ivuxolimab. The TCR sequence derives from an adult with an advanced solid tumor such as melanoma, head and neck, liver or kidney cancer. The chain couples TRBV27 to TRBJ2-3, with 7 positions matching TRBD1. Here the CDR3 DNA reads TGTGCCAGCAGTTTTAGGACAGGACCCCTCACAGATACGCAGTATTTT. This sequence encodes CASSFRTGPLTDTQYF.